This T cell receptor (beta chain) was retrieved from a study of cytomegalovirus exposure and HLA in healthy donors (TCRdb year 2017). In the study overall: According to an earlier analysis of several hundred of the donors, some 170 million T cells yielded 95 million to 140 million unique TCR beta sequences and around 300 Gb of sequence data. Rather than using new phenotypic data, the later analysis identified candidate immune exposures from TCR beta sequences and from how often those sequences occurred across donors. Typing coverage varied by locus: about 629-630 donors for A, B, C, DRB1 and DQB1; roughly 560 for DQA1; more than 600 for DPA1; fewer than 480 for DPB1. The study combined high-throughput TCR immunosequencing, statistical association of individual TCRs with disease status, and machine learning to predict cytomegalovirus infection status. An earlier analysis of 500 to 750 of the donors applied high-throughput TCR beta sequencing to assess whether each TCR beta V gene segment acted as functional or pseudogenic. HLA typing covered class I and class II loci at four-digit resolution. A later genetic analysis took genome-wide SNP genotypes for about three fifths of the 666 donors and used that subset as a discovery cohort. About 300 gigabases of sequencing data and approximately 84 million unique TCR sequences were included in an early release covering about 700 HLA-typed donors. All discovery cohort repertoires had been generated on a single sequencing platform. The genetic ancestry cluster associated with self-reported Caucasian donors included about 84% of the roughly 360 genotyped donors. A later analysis re-analyzed previously published TCR beta repertoires from several hundred donors and added high-resolution HLA genotyping to study TCR occurrence patterns. The study aimed to test whether signatures of past pathogen exposure could be identified by cataloging public T cell receptors. Donor age, sex, ethnicity and CMV serostatus were compiled together with the repertoire data. Using immunosequencing, the study profiled T cell repertoires from 666 subjects and related those repertoires to cytomegalovirus serostatus. Along with the approximately 620-subject first cohort, a separate validation cohort of approximately 110 different subjects was used. Several DR-DQ haplotypes were handled as single units for association and clustering, since linkage in the cohort was strong. On average, 235,054 unique TCR beta nucleotide sequences were sequenced per donor among a few hundred genotyped donors of the cohort, with 15% to 20% of those sequences being non-productive.

About this clone: Its target antigen remains unknown.

The cohort comprised some 680 healthy bone marrow donors. Cohort members were all nominally healthy when sampled, although unrecorded immune exposures were likely present. The donor was CMV seropositive and was included in the group of some 290 seropositive cohort members. A peripheral blood sample was provided by each donor, and peripheral blood mononuclear cells were used for TCR beta sequencing. Genomic DNA was extracted from the blood cell samples with the Qiagen DNeasy Blood Extraction Kit. The library came from the immunoSEQ multiplex PCR assay. For the multiplex PCR, a mixture combining 60 forward primers for TCR Vbeta segments and 13 reverse primers for TCR Jbeta segments was used. Amplification of the CDR3 region of rearranged TCR beta genes was performed with a multiplex PCR assay on genomic DNA. Amplified TCR beta libraries were sequenced as 87-base-pair reads on the Illumina HiSeq System. The paper's processing steps were these. A later analysis tallied roughly 78 million unique TCR beta chains across the 666 repertoires, and roughly 11 million of those chains were shared by two or more donors. Raw reads were error-corrected and collapsed into unique sequences with a nearest-neighbor algorithm that merged closely related sequences to remove PCR and sequencing errors. V, D and J gene segments were assigned by aligning CDR3 sequences to IMGT reference sequences. Each retained sequence needed at least a six-nucleotide match to both a V gene segment and a J gene segment. Rearrangements were classified as productive when the CDR3 lacked stop codons and remained in frame with V and J, and all other rearrangements were classified as non-productive. Following IMGT convention, CDR3 was defined as the stretch from the second conserved V-encoded cysteine up to the conserved J-encoded phenylalanine. The earlier analysis of about 530 of the donors excluded any sequence lacking an unambiguous match to a single V gene segment. In an earlier analysis of around 600 of the donors, V segments were called functional above 56.7% productive rearrangements and were called segregating when the between-donor standard deviation exceeded 5%. A statistical classification framework was built to diagnose cytomegalovirus status from the catalog of TCR beta chain sequences. In a later analysis, V and J genes were assigned by comparing TCR nucleotide sequences against IMGT/GENE-DB human TR gene sequences. In a later analysis, CDR3 sequences and most-parsimonious VDJ recombination scenarios were assigned using the TCRdist pipeline. In a later analysis, each TCR beta chain was defined by its CDR3 amino acid sequence together with its V-gene family, and reads lacking a unique V-gene family were excluded. In a later analysis, nearly 600 highly shared, low-generation-probability nucleotide sequences were removed to address suspected cross-contamination and a sequencing artifact. For each public chain, a later analysis derived a clonal expansion index from normalized ranks of inferred template counts within each repertoire. A later analysis computed generation probabilities with a VDJ recombination model fitted to out-of-frame rearrangements, and checked the results against IGoR. Hypergeometric tests were used in a later analysis to score TCR-TCR, TCR-HLA and TCR-CMV co-occurrence, with a repertoire-size bias correction applied to the TCR pairs. False discovery rates were estimated in a later analysis by permuting HLA or CMV assignments 20 times. In a later analysis, co-occurring TCRs were grouped with DBSCAN, and TCRdist sequence similarity was added when clustering was performed within HLA-allele-positive subsets. Co-occurrence clustering excluded repertoires with fewer than 30,000 or more than 120,000 public chains, plus five with anomalous nucleotide sharing. In TCRdb, the immuneACCESS table is reduced to in-frame sequences with V and J assigned. These tables do not hold every clone; where another copy was compared, an unresolved V gene accounts for under half, and the others remain unexplained. The V and J calls and clone size are taken from that table; D and trimming were inferred from the DNA. The table held for this sample gives under 95,000 clones. The ten most abundant clones make up 3.5% to 4.5% of the sample.

Looking up the germline V gene yields CDR1 ENHRY and CDR2 SYGVKD. Reading from cysteine to phenylalanine, the CDR3 counts 15 amino acids. Only CDR3 DNA is held: 45 bases, read in frame from base 1. After removal of 4 bases from V and 2 bases from J, the junction retains 7 bases not matched to a gene. Results and caveats for the whole study, not just this receptor: Linkage disequilibrium might explain the correlated functional status among segregating V segments, but an unknown experimental factor could not be excluded. Roughly uniform sequencing depth across donors was assumed in presence/absence analyses, although this assumption may not hold. According to a later analysis, parvovirus B19, influenza, CMV and Epstein-Barr virus appeared linked to several top co-occurrence clusters. In vitro tests confirmed that a few of the cytomegalovirus-associated TCR beta chains recognize cytomegalovirus antigens. Across donors, most TCR sequences were observed very rarely, whereas some public TCRs were present in many individuals. Some IMGT-functional V segments, including TRBV6-2 and TRBV6-3, could not be distinguished by the 87-base-pair reads and were therefore excluded. A group of highly shared sequence variants was considered likely to be a technical artifact of the sequencing pipeline. A further reported finding was that TCR beta sequences accurately predicted the HLA-A and HLA-B alleles for most subjects in the first cohort. Compared with equally common non-associated chains, HLA-associated TCR beta chains in a later analysis were more clonally expanded and had lower generation probabilities. For the cohort, immune exposure information was limited to CMV serostatus. Cytomegalovirus status was reported to be diagnosed by the classifier with high specificity and sensitivity in both the original and validation cohorts. According to a later analysis, TCR association rates differed among HLA loci, with DRB1 alleles showing the most associated TCRs and HLA-C alleles showing the fewest. In this cohort, only TCR beta chains were sequenced, and detectable features were limited by the absence of alpha or paired-chain data. According to the authors, the approach could potentially be generalized to other disease states and immunological phenotypes. In a later analysis, most CMV-associated TCR beta chains were found to appear HLA-restricted, with HLA associations seemingly driven largely by CMV exposure. In a later genetic analysis, a missense DCLRE1C variant was associated with V-gene and J-gene trimming of TCR beta chains, and the association was replicated in an independent cohort. Because some donors lacked HLA typing at each locus, the association tests relied only on the typed subset. A later analysis associated some 17,000 TCR beta sequences with specific HLA alleles at a false discovery rate of 0.05. A total of 150 or so TCR beta chains were listed by the study as associated with cytomegalovirus. Because counts were too low, 15 to 20 rarely observed V segments, including chromosome 9 orphons, were left out of the earlier analysis of 587 of the donors. When HLA alleles, especially DR and DQ, strongly co-occurred, attributing TCR associations to individual alleles was difficult. In a later genetic analysis, fewer N-insertions in productive TCRs were reported among donors in an Asian-associated ancestry cluster than the roughly 700-donor mean. Broadly in line with IMGT annotations, most TCR beta V segments showed up in productive rearrangements about 87% or about 30% of the time in an earlier analysis of 587 of the donors.

Sequenced material: PBMCs. The receptor was derived from a man younger than 35 in good health and CMV-seropositive. This receptor chain uses TRBV10-3 and TRBJ2-7; a stretch of 8 junction bases matches TRBD1. Here is the DNA: TGTGCCATCAGTGCGTTGGACAGGGCCCCCTACGAGCAGTACTTC. Protein translation: CAISALDRAPYEQYF.